The TCR beta chain under discussion was sequenced for a study of blood T cell repertoires in COVID-19. The overall study: The United States, Italy and Spain were the sources of the acute and convalescent COVID-19 samples.

Assay: immunoSEQ multiplex PCR; the TCRdb copy retains only in-frame clones and omits some. The table includes roughly 200,000 clones, about 95% detected once. V lost 3 bases and J lost 9; bases outside the gene matches: 4. The CDR3 consists of 14 residues. Germline V lookup: CDR1 SNHLY, CDR2 FYNNEI. The TCR sequence derives from a man aged 25-45 years with COVID-19, enrolled during active disease. The sample comprised peripheral blood. J is TRBJ1-6 and V is TRBV2; 8 nucleotides line up with TRBD1. CDR3 residues: CASSDRGQLSPLHF. The CDR3 nucleotides read TGTGCCAGCAGTGACAGGGGGCAACTTTCACCCCTCCACTTT. The full variable domain, rest sourced from reference TRBV2 and TRBJ1-6, is EPEVTQTPSHQVTQMGQEVILRCVPISNHLYFYWYRQILGQKVEFLVSFYNNEISEKSEIFDDQFSVERPDGSNFTLKIRSTKLEDSAMYFCASSDRGQLSPLHFGNGTRLTVT.